These 24 T cell receptor beta chains were all obtained from the same sample, sequenced in a study of blood T cell repertoires in COVID-19. Assay: immunoSEQ multiplex PCR; the TCRdb copy retains only in-frame clones and omits some. The sample has 200,000 to 300,000 clones; about 83% are singletons. Sequencing was carried out using peripheral blood. The receptors shown here come from a human donor in a cohort sampled during active COVID-19.

This clone was picked up one time. The rearrangement links TRBV7-9 to TRBJ2-3; 8 nucleotides align to TRBD1. This CDR3 has 14 amino acids. Germline V lookup: CDR1 SEHNR, CDR2 FQNEAQ (reference sequence). Trimming at V came to 6 bases and at J to 3 bases, leaving 5 bases not matched to a gene. The CDR3 reads CASSRTGGTDTQYF. The CDR3 nucleotides read TGTGCCAGCAGTCGAACAGGGGGTACAGATACGCAGTATTTT.

V usage is TRBV5-1 and J usage is TRBJ2-7; 8 positions agree with TRBD1. The junction had 9 bases not matched to a gene; V was cut back by 4 bases and J by 3 bases. CDR1 is SGHRS, CDR2 YFSETQ, per germline. The CDR3 has 15 residues. CDR3 in amino acids: CASSPMGTGLYEQYF. The CDR3, as DNA: TGCGCCAGCAGCCCGATGGGGACAGGACTCTACGAGCAGTACTTC.

The chain couples TRBV5-4 to TRBJ1-2; a weak D match, TRBD1 (5 bases). This CDR3 contains 15 residues. Germline V lookup: CDR1 SGHNT, CDR2 YYREEE (reference sequence). V was trimmed by 4 bases and J by 4 bases, leaving 17 bases between them. The CDR3 region is CASSPRGVLIYGYTF. CDR3 bases: TGTGCCAGCAGCCCCCGGGGGGTATTAATCTATGGCTACACCTTC.

The V and J genes are TRBV30 and TRBJ2-1; 10 bases fit TRBD1. Germline V gene data show CDR1 as GTSNPN and CDR2 as SVGIG (reference sequence). V lost 0 bases to trimming and J lost 7 bases; unmatched junction nucleotides: 3. The CDR3 consists of 14 residues. The CDR3 protein is CAWSVRTGGNEQFF. CDR3 DNA sequence: TGTGCCTGGAGTGTACGGACAGGGGGGAATGAGCAGTTCTTC.

CDR3 region: CASSRGVETQYF. Written as DNA, the CDR3 is TGCGCCAGCAGCCGAGGCGTAGAGACCCAGTACTTC. The gene calls are TRBV5-1 and TRBJ2-5; D remains unclear. This CDR3 region has 12 residues. V shed 4 bases and J shed 4 bases, with 8 bases lying between them. Germline-derived CDR1 and CDR2 are SGHRS and YFSETQ. The full variable domain, its missing parts supplied by reference TRBV5-1 and TRBJ2-5, is KAGVTQTPRYLIKTRGQQVTLSCSPISGHRSVSWYQQTPGQGLQFLFEYFSETQRNKGNFPGRFSGRQFSNSRSEMNVSTLELGDSALYLCASSRGVETQYFGPGTRLLVL.

The chain joins TRBV3-1 (or the pseudogene TRBV3-2) to TRBJ2-7; no reliable D call. Germline V gene lookup returns CDR1 LGHDT and CDR2 YNNKEL (reference sequence). The CDR3 is 12 residues long. The germline V and J ends were trimmed by 3 bases and 0 bases, with 3 bases remaining between them. CDR3 loop: CASSQSSYEQYF. The CDR3 nucleotides read TGTGCCAGCAGCCAGAGCTCCTACGAGCAGTACTTC.

This chain links TRBV27 with TRBJ1-5; no definite D call. The length of the CDR3 is 14 residues. Trimming cost V 11 bases and J 2 bases, with 16 bases left between them. Germline CDR1 and CDR2: MNHEY and SMNVEV (reference sequence). DNA of the CDR3: TGTGCCTCGGGCGAGGGATTGGGCAATCAGCCCCAGCATTTT. It is translated as CASGEGLGNQPQHF.

This clone was counted once. This chain connects TRBV10-3 to TRBJ1-3, with D uncertain. V was clipped by 4 bases and J by 4 bases, with 2 bases between them. The CDR3 covers 11 residues. Germline V gene sequence: CDR1 ENHRY, CDR2 SYGVKD. The CDR3 spells CAISVGNTIYF. In DNA form, the CDR3 reads TGTGCCATCAGTGTAGGAAACACCATATATTTT.

This chain links TRBV4-2 with TRBJ2-3, with D possibly TRBD2 on 6 matching bases. This CDR3 comprises 16 residues. CDR1 is LGHNA, CDR2 YNFKEQ, per germline. Between the trimmed V and J ends, which lost 1 base and 4 bases, there was a span of 15 bases. CDR3 residues: CASSQGGGMGADTQYF. The CDR3 DNA follows: TGTGCCAGCAGCCAAGGAGGCGGGATGGGTGCAGATACGCAGTATTTT.

This sequence joins TRBV6-5 and TRBJ1-1; TRBD1 matches at 9 bases. With 5 bases clipped from V and 3 bases from J, the junction kept 4 bases outside the gene matches. The germline CDR1 and CDR2 sequences are MNHEY and SVGAGI. CDR3 length: 14 residues. The CDR3 bases are TGTGCCAGCAGTACGCGGGACAGGGACACTGAAGCTTTCTTT. This gives the protein CASSTRDRDTEAFF.

This clone showed up just once. V usage is TRBV7-9 and J usage is TRBJ2-7; D might be TRBD1 (5 bases). The germline CDR1 and CDR2 sequences are SEHNR and FQNEAQ (reference sequence). This CDR3 has 13 residues. V was trimmed by 11 bases and J by 3 bases, leaving 17 bases between them. CDR3 region: CAGSGSAFYEQYF. CDR3 nucleotides: TGTGCCGGGTCAGGGTCGGCCTTCTACGAGCAGTACTTC.

The J gene is TRBJ2-5, the V gene TRBV7-3; possibly TRBD1 for D (5 bases). Germline V gives CDR1 SGHTA, CDR2 FQGTGA. The ends were cut back, 5 bases at V and 5 bases at J, with 18 bases in the middle. The CDR3 sequence is 15 residues long. The CDR3 is CASSPGGARGETQYF. The CDR3 DNA reads as TGTGCCAGCAGCCCCGGTGGGGCCCGTGGGGAGACCCAGTACTTC.

The chain carries TRBV19 and TRBJ2-1; 13 nucleotides line up with TRBD2. This CDR3 has 15 residues. Germline CDR1 and CDR2: LNHDA and SQIVND (reference sequence). V shed 4 bases, J shed 5 bases, and the junction held 2 bases outside the gene matches. CDR3 in DNA: TGTGCCAGTAGTACGACTAGCGGGAGGCACAATGAGCAGTTCTTC. Residues: CASSTTSGRHNEQFF.

This clone was detected only once. The rearrangement links TRBV10-2 to TRBJ1-4, with D unclear. The germline gives CDR1 WSHSY, CDR2 SAAADI. V lost 0 bases to trimming and J lost 9 bases, with 8 bases between them. The CDR3 consists of 13 residues. CDR3 DNA sequence: TGCGCCAGCAGTGAGTCAACGGGGAAAAAACTGTTTTTT. Residues: CASSESTGKKLFF.

This chain links TRBV4-1 with TRBJ2-5; the match to TRBD2 covers 9 bases. Germline assignment: CDR1 MGHRA and CDR2 YSYEKL. Unmatched junction bases numbered 7, after V lost 0 bases and J lost 5 bases. This CDR3 has 16 residues. The CDR3, as DNA: TGCGCCAGCAGCCAAGATCAGGCTAGCGGGACGGAGACCCAGTACTTC. Its protein product is CASSQDQASGTETQYF.

The rearrangement uses TRBV6-5 and TRBJ1-2, with D unresolved. V shed 0 bases and J shed 4 bases, with 12 bases lying between them. The CDR3 spans 15 residues. Germline CDR1 MNHEY, CDR2 SVGAGI. In DNA form, the CDR3 reads TGTGCCAGCAGTTACTCCCAGTCTCAGGTCTATGGCTACACCTTC. It codes for CASSYSQSQVYGYTF.

The V and J genes are TRBV2 and TRBJ1-5; D might be TRBD1 (5 bases). V dropped 2 bases and J dropped 8 bases, with 13 bases sitting between them. The germline gives CDR1 SNHLY, CDR2 FYNNEI. The CDR3 has 14 amino acids. In nucleotides, the CDR3 is TGTGCCAGCAGTGAACAGGGTAGACAAGAGCCCCAGCATTTT. Translated: CASSEQGRQEPQHF.

The genes are TRBV6-6 and TRBJ1-6; 10 positions agree with TRBD1. Germline V CDR1 and CDR2: MNHNY, SVGAGI (reference sequence). Trimming at V came to 7 bases and at J to 9 bases, leaving 12 bases not matched to a gene. This CDR3 is built from 16 residues. The CDR3 region is CASTDRGRAGSSPLHF. In DNA form, the CDR3 reads TGTGCCAGCACCGACAGGGGGCGGGCCGGAAGTTCACCCCTCCACTTT.

DNA of the CDR3: TGTGCCAGCAGCTTAATTAACGAGGGTCTCTCTGGAAACACCATATATTTT. It yields the protein CASSLINEGLSGNTIYF. The V and J genes are TRBV13 and TRBJ1-3; unclear D gene. The CDR3 covers 17 residues. The germline CDR1 and CDR2 sequences are PRHDT and FYEKMQ (reference sequence). V was cut by 2 bases and J by 0 bases, with 14 bases left in between.

This chain uses TRBV5-4 with TRBJ2-7; 8 bases are a match to TRBD2. The CDR3 extends over 13 amino acids. Germline CDR1 SGHNT, CDR2 YYREEE (reference sequence). V lost 7 bases, J lost 5 bases, and 8 bases stayed unmatched. The CDR3 nucleotides are TGTGCCAGCTCGGGGGGGTCAGTTGACGAGCAGTACTTC. This sequence encodes CASSGGSVDEQYF.

This chain links TRBV4-2 with TRBJ2-3; TRBD2 aligns across 10 bases. CDR3 size: 17 residues. Trimming at V came to 1 base and at J to 1 base, leaving 5 bases not matched to a gene. Per germline, CDR1 LGHNA and CDR2 YNFKEQ. As DNA, the CDR3 is TGTGCCAGCAGCCAAGCCCCCGGGACTAGCGGCACAGATACGCAGTATTTT. Translating gives CASSQAPGTSGTDTQYF.

The CDR3 region is CASQGQGVEKLFF. The CDR3 region has the DNA TGTGCCAGCCAAGGACAGGGAGTTGAAAAACTGTTTTTT. This chain links TRBV12-3 or TRBV12-4 with TRBJ1-4, with TRBD1 identical over 8 bases. Germline trimming cut 8 bases from V and 7 bases from J; bases unmatched to any gene: 6. The CDR3 length is 13 residues.

This clone was seen at least ten times. The same CDR3 also results from other DNA sequences found in this sample. The chain employs TRBV28 and TRBJ1-6, with 7 bases identical to TRBD1. Germline CDR1 is MDHEN and CDR2 is SYDVKM. Trimming removed 2 bases from V and 9 bases from J; junction bases left unmatched: 7. CDR3 length: 15 residues. The CDR3 bases are TGTGCCAGCAGTTTAAGAGGGGGCAGTGGTTCACCCCTCCACTTT. Translating gives CASSLRGGSGSPLHF.

This clone was seen a single time. This sequence joins TRBV3-1 (or the pseudogene TRBV3-2) and TRBJ2-2, with TRBD1 matching 9 bases. J lost 7 bases, V lost 2 bases, and 11 bases had no gene match. The CDR3 totals 17 residues. Germline assignment: CDR1 LGHDT and CDR2 YNNKEL (reference sequence). This chain's CDR3 is CASSQNRRDRVVGELFF. The DNA for the CDR3 is TGTGCCAGCAGCCAAAATCGGAGGGACAGGGTGGTCGGGGAGCTGTTTTTT.